The 4 T cell receptor beta chains in this list originate from one sample, sequenced in a study of blood T cell repertoires in COVID-19. TCRdb's table, derived via immunoSEQ multiplex PCR, lists solely in-frame clones and lacks some. The sample has tens of thousands of clones; roughly 86% are singletons. Sequencing input: peripheral blood. These receptors were collected from a man aged 50-60 years in a cohort sampled during active COVID-19.

The rearrangement joins TRBV4-3 to TRBJ2-4; D possibly corresponds to TRBD1 (5 bases). The ends were cut back, 0 bases at V and 7 bases at J, with 16 bases in the middle. The CDR3 runs to 16 residues. Germline V gives CDR1 LGHNA, CDR2 YSLEER. CDR3 protein: CASSQDRGYPKNIQYF. CDR3 nucleotide sequence: TGCGCCAGCAGCCAAGATAGGGGCTACCCAAAGAACATTCAGTACTTC.

The V gene is TRBV14, the J gene TRBJ2-7; the match to TRBD2 covers 10 bases. The V and J ends lost 0 bases and 7 bases, in that order; junction bases with no gene match: 9. Germline CDR1 reads SGHDN; CDR2 reads FVKESK. The CDR3 covers 16 residues. The CDR3, as DNA: TGTGCCAGCAGCCAAGATGCCAGCGGGGGGGCGGAAGAGCAGTACTTC. Its translation is CASSQDASGGAEEQYF.

The genes are TRBV13 and TRBJ2-5; 11 bases fit TRBD2. This CDR3 contains 16 residues. CDR1 is PRHDT and CDR2 is FYEKMQ in the germline V gene (reference sequence). Unmatched junction bases numbered 6, after V lost 4 bases and J lost 2 bases. As DNA, the CDR3 is TGTGCCAGCAGCTCTGGGACTAGCGGTTATCAAGAGACCCAGTACTTC. Encoded protein: CASSSGTSGYQETQYF.

This clone was counted at least ten times. The V gene is TRBV11-2, the J gene TRBJ2-7, with D perhaps TRBD2 (6 bases). This CDR3 region has 15 residues. V lost 5 bases, J lost 2 bases, and 16 bases lay in between. CDR1 is SGHAT and CDR2 is FQNNGV in the germline V gene. The CDR3 sequence: CASSPGGGSTYEQYF. The CDR3 DNA sequence: TGTGCCAGCAGCCCTGGGGGAGGCTCAACCTACGAGCAGTACTTC.